This record covers a single T cell receptor (beta chain). As yet, its antigen is unknown. The source of the PBMCs was over 8.5 ml of fresh peripheral blood. The data were obtained in a study of T cells in Graves' hyperthyroidism and ophthalmopathy. Study-wide findings and caveats: Ophthalmopathy prediction by the model preceded onset by a median approximately 6.1 months.

The CDR3 regions of TCR beta were amplified from RNA transcripts. Initially, a first-round RT-PCR of the TCR CDR3 employed the HTBI primer set. TCRdb reanalysed the multiplex PCR reads using MiXCR and keeps one entry per CDR3 protein. The data hold approximately 630,000 distinct CDR3 sequences, with around 15% observed a single time. The J segment lost 6 bases and the V segment lost 1 base, leaving 4 bases of the junction unmatched. Looked up from germline, CDR1 is SGHDT and CDR2 is YYEEEE. This CDR3 region has 16 residues. The V gene is TRBV5-6, the J gene TRBJ2-1; 13 nucleotides agree with TRBD2. The source is a woman in her 30s with Graves' hyperthyroidism. Sequenced input: blood. The CDR3 sequence: CASSLLTSGRANEQFF. In DNA form, the CDR3 reads TGTGCCAGCAGCTTGCTCACTAGCGGGAGGGCCAATGAGCAGTTCTTC.